Listed below are T cell receptor beta chains from one sample, sequenced in a study of blood T cell repertoires in COVID-19. The method was immunoSEQ multiplex PCR; TCRdb's version includes in-frame clones alone and lacks a portion of them. The data contain about 45,000 clones, 80% to 90% of them singletons. The material sequenced was peripheral blood. These receptors came from a human donor in a cohort sampled during active COVID-19. Each CDR3 is given with its conserved first and last residue. The D gene is left open where the match is weak. A clone size is listed for some rows: how often the clone was seen (once, few, many), or a class if it is expanded.

once	TRBV3-1/TRBV3-2	16	TRBJ1-1	NA	TGTGCCAGCAGCCAAGAGGGGGGTGGGGGACACACTGAAGCTTTCTTT	CASSQEGGGGHTEAFF
once	TRBV6-6	15	TRBJ2-7	TRBD1	TGTGCCAGCAGTTACCCAGGGACAGGCCTCTACGAGCAGTACTTC	CASSYPGTGLYEQYF
NA	TRBV18	18	TRBJ1-1	TRBD1	TGTGCCAGCTCACCCGGGACAGGGGGGGATCTTATGAACACTGAAGCTTTCTTT	CASSPGTGGDLMNTEAFF
NA	TRBV19	15	TRBJ2-7	TRBD2	TGTGCCAGTAGTATGAAGGGGCGGGAGAGCTACGAGCAGTACTTC	CASSMKGRESYEQYF
NA	TRBV30	11	TRBJ2-7	NA	TGTGCCTGGAGTGCCCTCTACGAGCAGTACTTC	CAWSALYEQYF
NA	TRBV7-2	16	TRBJ2-2	TRBD2	TGTGCCAGCAGCTTAGCTCCGGGACTAGGCGCCGGGGAGCTGTTTTTT	CASSLAPGLGAGELFF
NA	TRBV28	15	TRBJ2-1	TRBD2	TGTGCCAGCAGTTTAGGGGGGAGGGCCAGGGATGAGCAGTTCTTC	CASSLGGRARDEQFF
NA	TRBV28	15	TRBJ2-7	TRBD1	TGTGCCAGCAGACCAGCAGGGGGCGCGGGATACGAGCAGTACTTC	CASRPAGGAGYEQYF
NA	TRBV27	16	TRBJ2-5	TRBD1	TGTGCCAGCAGTTTATCTAGGGACAGGGGGCGGGAGACCCAGTACTTC	CASSLSRDRGRETQYF
NA	TRBV6-6	12	TRBJ1-1	NA	TGTGCCATAGGGGGGGGCTACACTGAAGCTTTCTTT	CAIGGGYTEAFF
NA	TRBV5-5	12	TRBJ2-7	NA	TGTGCCAGCAGCACTGCTAGCTACGAGCAGTACTTC	CASSTASYEQYF
NA	TRBV29-1	12	TRBJ2-1	NA	TGCAGCGCACGAAACAGGGTCCATGAGCAGTTCTTC	CSARNRVHEQFF
NA	TRBV4-3	16	TRBJ2-7	TRBD1	TGCGCCAGCAGCCAGGACACCGGGACAGTCTATTACGAGCAGTACTTC	CASSQDTGTVYYEQYF
few	TRBV2	14	TRBJ2-5	NA	TGTGCCAGCAGTGTACAGCCACAGCAGGGGACCCAGTACTTC	CASSVQPQQGTQYF
NA	TRBV5-1	12	TRBJ2-7	TRBD1	TGCGCCAGCAGGGGGACAGGCTACGAGCAGTACTTC	CASRGTGYEQYF
NA	TRBV11-3	15	TRBJ2-7	TRBD2	TGTGCCAGCAGCCCGGGGTCTAGCGGGAGTGGGGAGCAGTACTTC	CASSPGSSGSGEQYF
NA	TRBV4-2	16	TRBJ2-7	NA	TGTGCCAGCAGCCAAGATGCGCAGGTGAAATCCTACGAGCAGTACTTC	CASSQDAQVKSYEQYF
NA	TRBV2	14	TRBJ2-7	NA	TGTGCCAGCAGCCTGCTTAGCCCGCAGGGGGGGCAGTACTTC	CASSLLSPQGGQYF
few	TRBV9	13	TRBJ1-1	NA	TGTGCCAGCAGCGTAGGGGGCTTCACTGAAGCTTTCTTT	CASSVGGFTEAFF
few	TRBV5-1	15	TRBJ2-7	TRBD1	TGCGCCAGCAGCGGGCGGACAGGGGTGAAGAACGAGCAGTACTTC	CASSGRTGVKNEQYF
NA	TRBV6-5	13	TRBJ2-7	NA	TGTAGCTCGGCCCCCCGGGACTCCTACGAGCAGTACTTC	CSSAPRDSYEQYF
NA	TRBV18	13	TRBJ2-1	TRBD1	TGTGCCAGCTCACCACGAGGGGGCGAAGAGCAGTTCTTC	CASSPRGGEEQFF
NA	TRBV7-2	14	TRBJ2-7	TRBD2	TGTGCCAGCAGCTCGACTAGCGGGAACTACGAGCAGTACTTC	CASSSTSGNYEQYF
NA	TRBV3-1/TRBV3-2	15	TRBJ1-4	TRBD1	TGTGCCAGCAGCCAGGTGGGACAGGGGTCTGAAAAACTGTTTTTT	CASSQVGQGSEKLFF
NA	TRBV14	14	TRBJ2-5	NA	TGTGCCAGCAGCCAAGGTTTCAGGCAAGAGACCCAGTACTTC	CASSQGFRQETQYF
NA	TRBV7-9	14	TRBJ1-6	NA	TGTGCCAGCAGCACGAGCTCCTATAATTCACCCCTCCACTTT	CASSTSSYNSPLHF
NA	TRBV5-1	15	TRBJ1-2	NA	TGCGCCAGCAGCTACCTCGGGGATGCTAACTATGGCTACACCTTC	CASSYLGDANYGYTF
NA	TRBV7-2	17	TRBJ2-1	TRBD2	TGTGCCAGCAGCTTAAGGTTAGCGCGGGAGGTTCACAATGAGCAGTTCTTC	CASSLRLAREVHNEQFF
few	TRBV3-1/TRBV3-2	14	TRBJ1-6	NA	TGTGCCAGCGGGGGAGGGGCATATAATTCACCCCTCCACTTT	CASGGGAYNSPLHF
NA	TRBV9	14	TRBJ2-3	TRBD2	TGTGCCAGCAGCGTTCTGGGACTAACAGATACGCAGTATTTT	CASSVLGLTDTQYF
NA	TRBV29-1	13	TRBJ1-1	NA	TGCAGCGCCCAGGGCCAGGGAAACACTGAAGCTTTCTTT	CSAQGQGNTEAFF
NA	TRBV19	14	TRBJ2-5	TRBD2	TGTGCCAGTAGTATGACTAGCGGGACGGAGACCCAGTACTTC	CASSMTSGTETQYF
NA	TRBV28	15	TRBJ2-7	TRBD1	TGTGCCAGCAGTCAACCCCGGGACAGAGCCTACGAGCAGTACTTC	CASSQPRDRAYEQYF
NA	TRBV19	13	TRBJ2-7	NA	TGTGCCAGTAGTATGCAGATATCCTACGAGCAGTACTTC	CASSMQISYEQYF
NA	TRBV15	17	TRBJ1-6	TRBD1	TGTGCCACCAGCAGAGTCCTCAAGACAGGGTCGAATTCACCCCTCCACTTT	CATSRVLKTGSNSPLHF
NA	TRBV29-1	17	TRBJ2-1	TRBD2	TGCAGCGTGAGAGGACTAGCGGGTCCTTTAGTATCCAATGAGCAGTTCTTC	CSVRGLAGPLVSNEQFF
NA	TRBV24-1	17	TRBJ2-3	TRBD2	TGTGCCACCAGTGCCTACAGCGGGGGGACTAGCACAGATACGCAGTATTTT	CATSAYSGGTSTDTQYF
NA	TRBV28	14	TRBJ2-3	TRBD2	TGTGCCAGCAAACTAGCGGGAAGCACAGATACGCAGTATTTT	CASKLAGSTDTQYF
NA	TRBV29-1	15	TRBJ2-7	TRBD1	TGCAGCGTTGAAAAGATAGGACAGGAGTACTACGAGCAGTACTTC	CSVEKIGQEYYEQYF
NA	TRBV18	14	TRBJ1-1	TRBD1	TGTGCCAGCTCACCGGGACAGGGGAACACTGAAGCTTTCTTT	CASSPGQGNTEAFF
NA	TRBV5-6	12	TRBJ1-4	NA	TGTGCCAGCAGCGTCATGGGCGAAAAACTGTTTTTT	CASSVMGEKLFF
once	TRBV28	15	TRBJ2-7	TRBD1	TGTGCCAGCAGCCCACCCGACAGGGGGAAGAACGAGCAGTACTTC	CASSPPDRGKNEQYF
NA	TRBV21-1	16	TRBJ1-4	NA	TGTGCCAGCAGCAAAGTGGGACAGGGGGATGATGAAAAACTGTTTTTT	CASSKVGQGDDEKLFF
NA	TRBV7-2	14	TRBJ1-4	TRBD1	TGTGCCAGCAGCTTTCAGGGGGCAGGTGAAAAACTGTTTTTT	CASSFQGAGEKLFF
NA	TRBV2	15	TRBJ2-3	TRBD2	TGTGCCAGCAGTGGGGGCGGGAGGGTCGGAGATACGCAGTATTTT	CASSGGGRVGDTQYF
NA	TRBV3-1/TRBV3-2	16	TRBJ2-1	NA	TGTGCCAGCAGCACAGCGCGAGGGGGGGGCCGCAATGAGCAGTTCTTC	CASSTARGGGRNEQFF
NA	TRBV4-1	15	TRBJ2-5	TRBD1	TGCGCCAGCAGCCAGGAGTCTGGGACAGGACGGACCCAGTACTTC	CASSQESGTGRTQYF
NA	TRBV30	14	TRBJ1-2	TRBD1	TGTGCCTGGATCCGGACAGGGAGAGTGGGTGGCTACACCTTC	CAWIRTGRVGGYTF
NA	TRBV7-2	16	TRBJ2-3	TRBD2	TGTGCCAGCAGCTTAGCGCCTAGCGGGAGAACAGATACGCAGTATTTT	CASSLAPSGRTDTQYF
NA	TRBV5-6	15	TRBJ2-7	TRBD1	TGTGCCAGCAGCGCCTGGGACAGGAGAACCTACGAGCAGTACTTC	CASSAWDRRTYEQYF
NA	TRBV30	15	TRBJ1-2	NA	TGTGCCTGGAGGCAGGGAGGGCCCCAAAACTATGGCTACACCTTC	CAWRQGGPQNYGYTF
NA	TRBV3-1/TRBV3-2	11	TRBJ1-1	NA	TGTGCCAGCAGCGCGGGCACTGAAGCTTTCTTT	CASSAGTEAFF
NA	TRBV6-2/TRBV6-3	15	TRBJ2-7	TRBD2	TGTGCCAGCAGTTACTCGGGACTAGCGGGATTCGAGCAGTACTTC	CASSYSGLAGFEQYF
NA	TRBV10-3	14	TRBJ1-4	NA	TGTGCCATCAGTGAGTCATCGCAGCGGGGGCTACTGTTTTTT	CAISESSQRGLLFF
NA	TRBV19	18	TRBJ2-6	TRBD1	TGTGCCAGTAGTGACCGGGACAGGGGTCTTCCTGGGGCCAACGTCCTGACTTTC	CASSDRDRGLPGANVLTF
few	TRBV18	15	TRBJ2-4	TRBD1	TGTGCCAGCTCACCCGTGACAGGGCTCCAAAACATTCAGTACTTC	CASSPVTGLQNIQYF
NA	TRBV20-1	9	TRBJ2-7	NA	TGCAGTGAACAAAACGAGCAGTACTTC	CSEQNEQYF
NA	TRBV19	14	TRBJ2-3	NA	TGTGCCAGTAGTATGCCCAGGAGCACAGATACGCAGTATTTT	CASSMPRSTDTQYF
NA	TRBV5-6	15	TRBJ2-1	NA	TGTGCCAGCTCCAGCGTGTTAGCGGTCTACAATGAGCAGTTCTTC	CASSSVLAVYNEQFF
NA	TRBV11-3	17	TRBJ2-3	TRBD2	TGTGCCAGCAGCTTACCCGATACTAGCGGGCCCACAGATACGCAGTATTTT	CASSLPDTSGPTDTQYF